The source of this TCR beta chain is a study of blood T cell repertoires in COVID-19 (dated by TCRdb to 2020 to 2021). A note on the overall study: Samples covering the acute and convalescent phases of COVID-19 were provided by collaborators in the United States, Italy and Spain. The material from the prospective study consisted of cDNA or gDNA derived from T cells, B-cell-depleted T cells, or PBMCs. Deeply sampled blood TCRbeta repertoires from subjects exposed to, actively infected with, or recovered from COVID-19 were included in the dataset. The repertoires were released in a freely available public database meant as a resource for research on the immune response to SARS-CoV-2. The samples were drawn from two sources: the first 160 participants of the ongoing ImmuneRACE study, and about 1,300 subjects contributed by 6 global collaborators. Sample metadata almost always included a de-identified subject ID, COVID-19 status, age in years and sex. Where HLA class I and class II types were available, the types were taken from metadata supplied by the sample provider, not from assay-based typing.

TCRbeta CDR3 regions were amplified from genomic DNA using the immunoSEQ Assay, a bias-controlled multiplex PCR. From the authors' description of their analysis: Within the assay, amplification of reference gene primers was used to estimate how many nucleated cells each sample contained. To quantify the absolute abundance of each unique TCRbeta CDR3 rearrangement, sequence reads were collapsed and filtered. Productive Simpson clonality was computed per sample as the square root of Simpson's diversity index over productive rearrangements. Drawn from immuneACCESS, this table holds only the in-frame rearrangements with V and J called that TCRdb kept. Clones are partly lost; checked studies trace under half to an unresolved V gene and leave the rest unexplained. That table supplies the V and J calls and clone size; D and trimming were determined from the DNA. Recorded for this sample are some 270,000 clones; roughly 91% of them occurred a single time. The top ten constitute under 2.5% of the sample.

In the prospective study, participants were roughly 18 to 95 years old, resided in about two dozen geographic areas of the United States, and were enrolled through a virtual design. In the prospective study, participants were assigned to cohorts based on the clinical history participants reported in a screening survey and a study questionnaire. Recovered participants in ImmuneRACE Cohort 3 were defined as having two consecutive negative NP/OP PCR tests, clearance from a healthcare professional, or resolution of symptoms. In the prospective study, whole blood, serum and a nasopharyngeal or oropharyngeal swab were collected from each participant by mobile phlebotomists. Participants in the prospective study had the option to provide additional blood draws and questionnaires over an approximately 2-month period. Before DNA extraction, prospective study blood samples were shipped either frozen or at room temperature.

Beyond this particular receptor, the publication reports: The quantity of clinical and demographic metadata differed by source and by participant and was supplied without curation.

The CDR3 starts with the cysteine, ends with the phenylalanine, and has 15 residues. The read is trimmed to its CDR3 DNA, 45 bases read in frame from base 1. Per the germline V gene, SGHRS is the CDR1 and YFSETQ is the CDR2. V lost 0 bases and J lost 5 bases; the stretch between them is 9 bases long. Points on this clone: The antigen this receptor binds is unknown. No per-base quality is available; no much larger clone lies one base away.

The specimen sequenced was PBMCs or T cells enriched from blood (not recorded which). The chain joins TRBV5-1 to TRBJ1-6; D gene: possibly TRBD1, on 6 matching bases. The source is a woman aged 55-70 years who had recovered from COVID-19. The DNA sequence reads TGCGCCAGCAGCTTGGCAGGGGTCGATAATTCACCCCTCCACTTT. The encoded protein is CASSLAGVDNSPLHF. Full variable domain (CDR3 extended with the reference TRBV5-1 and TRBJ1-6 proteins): KAGVTQTPRYLIKTRGQQVTLSCSPISGHRSVSWYQQTPGQGLQFLFEYFSETQRNKGNFPGRFSGRQFSNSRSEMNVSTLELGDSALYLCASSLAGVDNSPLHFGNGTRLTVT.